One and the same sample provided the 5 T cell receptor beta chains below, sequenced in a study of blood T cell repertoires in COVID-19. The table came from immunoSEQ multiplex PCR; TCRdb's copy has only in-frame clones and leaves some out. The sample has 90,000 to 140,000 clones; 80% to 90% are singletons. Sequenced sample: peripheral blood. All receptors come from a woman aged 70-85 years with acute or convalescent COVID-19.

V and J are TRBV7-2 and TRBJ2-7; 8 bases fit TRBD2. The CDR3 spans 13 residues. V dropped 0 bases and J dropped 6; count of bases not matched to a gene: 1. CDR1 is SGHTA, CDR2 FQGNSA, per germline. CDR3 DNA: TGTGCCAGCAGCTTAGCAGCGGGGGTCGAGCAGTACTTC. It codes for CASSLAAGVEQYF.

CDR3 sequence (DNA): TGTGCCAGCAGTTTTGGGTCAGGGGGCCATCAGCCCCAGCATTTT. Translation gives CASSFGSGGHQPQHF. The chain combines TRBV27 with TRBJ1-5, with 8 positions matching TRBD1. J gave up 5 bases and V 3 bases, and 6 bases lay outside the gene matches. The CDR3 sequence is 15 residues long. The germline CDR1 and CDR2 sequences are MNHEY and SMNVEV (reference sequence).

The V and J genes are TRBV7-9 and TRBJ1-3; tentative D call: TRBD1 (5 bases). The CDR3 runs 17 residues. Germline V gene data show CDR1 as SEHNR and CDR2 as FQNEAQ (reference sequence). With 4 bases removed from V and 1 base from J, the gap between germline ends came to 17 bases. The CDR3 DNA sequence: TGTGCCAGCAGCTCGCAAAGGGGAAGGGGATCTGGAAACACCATATATTTT. It codes for CASSSQRGRGSGNTIYF.

V is TRBV4-2 and J is TRBJ2-1; tentatively, D is TRBD2 (5 bases). The CDR3 loop spans 17 amino acids. Per the germline V gene, CDR1 is LGHNA and CDR2 is YNFKEQ. Trimming left V 0 bases short and J 0 bases short, with 12 bases between. DNA for the CDR3: TGTGCCAGCAGCCAAGAGAAGCGGCCAAGCTCCTACAATGAGCAGTTCTTC. As protein: CASSQEKRPSSYNEQFF.

This clone occurred a few times. The genes are TRBV10-3 and TRBJ2-5; 10 bases fit TRBD2. This CDR3 has 16 residues. V dropped 0 bases and J dropped 3; count of bases not matched to a gene: 4. Germline V lookup: CDR1 ENHRY, CDR2 SYGVKD. For the CDR3, the DNA is TGTGCCATCAGTGAGTCCGGACTAGCGGAAAAAGAGACCCAGTACTTC. Its protein product is CAISESGLAEKETQYF.